The clone carrying this T cell receptor beta chain was counted a few times. This specimen comes from a study of blood T cell repertoires in COVID-19. The wider study: Specimens from acute and convalescent COVID-19 originated in the United States, Italy and Spain. The analysed material was cDNA or gDNA that came from T cells, B-cell-depleted T cells, or PBMCs.

The method was immunoSEQ multiplex PCR; TCRdb's version includes in-frame clones alone and lacks a portion of them. The profile shows a few hundred thousand clones, around four fifths of them singletons. Followed over time, Seattle patients had been enrolled while infection was active. With 0 bases removed from V and 2 bases from J, the gap between germline ends came to 9 bases. Germline CDR1 and CDR2: SGDLS and YYNGEE. This CDR3 is 15 amino acids long. V is TRBV9 and J is TRBJ1-3; D perhaps matches TRBD1 (5 bases). Sequencing was performed on peripheral blood. This receptor was obtained from a woman aged 80 or older with COVID-19, enrolled during active disease. This chain's CDR3 is CASSVDGGAGNTIYF. The CDR3 DNA is TGTGCCAGCAGCGTAGATGGGGGGGCTGGAAACACCATATATTTT.